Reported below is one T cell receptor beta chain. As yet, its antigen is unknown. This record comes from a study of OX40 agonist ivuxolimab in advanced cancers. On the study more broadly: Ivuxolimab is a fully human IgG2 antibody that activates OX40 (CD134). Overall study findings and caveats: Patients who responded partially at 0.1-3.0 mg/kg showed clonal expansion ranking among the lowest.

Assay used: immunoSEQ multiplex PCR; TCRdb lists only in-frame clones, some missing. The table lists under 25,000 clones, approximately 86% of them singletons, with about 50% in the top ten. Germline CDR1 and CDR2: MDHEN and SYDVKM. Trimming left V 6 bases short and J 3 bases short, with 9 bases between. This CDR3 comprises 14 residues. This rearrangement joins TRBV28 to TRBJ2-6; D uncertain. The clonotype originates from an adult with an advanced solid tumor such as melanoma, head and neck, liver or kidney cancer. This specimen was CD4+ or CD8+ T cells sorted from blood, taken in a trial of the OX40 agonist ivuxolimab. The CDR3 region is CASRGNYGANVLTF. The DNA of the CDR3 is TGTGCCAGCAGAGGAAACTATGGGGCCAACGTCCTGACTTTC.